Each of the 9 T cell receptor beta chains below was sequenced from the same sample in a study of regulatory T cells in long-lasting Graves disease. The time point was: newly diagnosed GD, antithyroid drugs for less than 3 months. From RNA extracted from PBMCs, the TCR library was made. The TCR beta library used iRepertoire HTBI primers with Arm-PCR amplification of CDR3. From the multiplex PCR reads, TCRdb called clonotypes with MiXCR, one entry per CDR3 protein. The data show about 530,000 distinct CDR3 sequences, about 16% seen once. The sample was also reused in another study, on T cells in Graves' hyperthyroidism and ophthalmopathy.

The starting material was peripheral blood mononuclear cells (PBMCs), obtained at new diagnosis, from a patient treated with antithyroid drugs. These receptors were collected from a woman aged 35 to 60 with Graves disease.

This clonotype was observed a handful of times. The rearrangement uses TRBV4-1 and TRBJ2-1; 9 bases match TRBD2. CDR1 MGHRA and CDR2 YSYEKL come from the germline V gene. The CDR3 loop spans 17 amino acids. J gave up 4 bases and V 0 bases, and 7 bases lay outside the gene matches. CDR3 residues: CASSQDWSGGTYNEQFF. The CDR3 DNA sequence: TGCGCCAGCAGCCAAGATTGGAGCGGGGGGACGTACAATGAGCAGTTCTTC.

This clonotype was counted only a few times. The J gene is TRBJ1-1, the V gene TRBV4-1, with 8 bases identical to TRBD1. The CDR3 is made up of 15 amino acids. V was pared by 4 bases and J by 1 base, with 5 bases of the junction left unmatched. Looked up from germline, CDR1 is MGHRA and CDR2 is YSYEKL. The CDR3 sequence: CASSPRGPTNTEAFF. The CDR3 region has the DNA TGCGCCAGCAGCCCCAGGGGGCCCACGAACACTGAAGCTTTCTTT.

The chain joins TRBV10-2 to TRBJ1-2; D remains ambiguous. The V end lost 0 bases, the J end lost 4 bases, and 9 bases lay between the germline ends. The germline V gene encodes CDR1 WSHSY and CDR2 SAAADI. This CDR3 is 14 amino acids long. CDR3 protein: CASSESGQFYGYTF. Written as DNA, the CDR3 is TGCGCCAGCAGTGAGTCTGGGCAGTTCTATGGCTACACCTTC.

Regarding this clonotype: Germline is not matched at one junction end, which may reflect a read error. The gene calls are TRBV6-1 and TRBJ1-4; no firm D call. There are 17 residues in the CDR3. CDR1 and CDR2 from the germline V gene are MNHNS and SASEGT. CDR3 protein: CASSEGSRTAGNEKLFF. Written as DNA, the CDR3 is TGCGCCAGCAGTGAGGGATCTAGGACCGCCGGTAATGAAAAACTGTTTTTT.

This clonotype was found many times. V usage is TRBV6-1 and J usage is TRBJ2-1; a weak D match, TRBD1 (6 bases). This CDR3 is 15 amino acids long. CDR1 and CDR2 (germline): MNHNS, SASEGT. V lost 8 bases and J lost 2, with 16 bases in between. CDR3 in amino acids: CASAEADRAYNEQFF. DNA for the CDR3: TGTGCCAGCGCAGAGGCGGACAGAGCCTACAATGAGCAGTTCTTC.

About this clonotype itself: This could be a read error, since a much larger clone is one nucleotide away. The chain employs TRBV20-1 and TRBJ2-3; TRBD2 is a possible D gene (7 bases). Germline V gene sequence: CDR1 DFQATT, CDR2 SNEGSKA (reference sequence). CDR3 size: 14 residues. The CDR3 region has the DNA TGCACTGCTATTCGGGGGGCCCCCACAGATACGCAGTATTTT. Encoded protein: CTAIRGAPTDTQYF.

At least ten counts were recorded for this clonotype. A junction end diverges from the germline sequence, so it may reflect a read error. V usage is TRBV20-1 and J usage is TRBJ1-2, with D unclear. CDR1 is DFQATT, CDR2 SNEGSKA, per germline (reference sequence). This CDR3 has 11 amino acids. CDR3 coding DNA: TGCAGTGCCAGAGGACTCTTAGGCTACACCTTC. This translates into CSARGLLGYTF.

V and J are TRBV9 and TRBJ1-2; 12 bases are a match to TRBD1. This CDR3 has 18 amino acids. The V segment lost 7 bases and the J segment 3 bases; nucleotides outside the gene matches: 16. Germline V CDR1 and CDR2: SGDLS, YYNGEE. The CDR3 reads CASSLRAPGQGADYGYTF. CDR3 in DNA: TGTGCCAGCTCACTAAGGGCCCCGGGACAGGGGGCAGACTATGGCTACACCTTC.

The chain uses TRBV29-1 and TRBJ1-2; D perhaps matches TRBD1 (5 bases). CDR1 and CDR2 from the germline V gene are SQVTM and ANQGSEA. The V and J ends lost 7 bases and 8 bases respectively, with 17 bases between them. The length of the CDR3 is 12 residues. Written as DNA, the CDR3 is TGCAGCGCCACTGGACCGTGGGGGGGCTACACCTTC. Its protein is CSATGPWGGYTF.